This T cell receptor (beta chain) was found in a study of blood T cell repertoires in COVID-19. Study overall: Both acute and convalescent COVID-19 samples were obtained from the United States, Italy and Spain. PBMCs, B-cell-depleted T cells, or T cells were the source of the cDNA or gDNA that made up the material.

Individuals in the exposed group had encountered a COVID-19 case within 2 weeks preceding study entry. The CDR3 contains 15 residues. From germline, CDR1 is MNHEY and CDR2 SVGAGI. V shed 7 bases and J 3 bases; nucleotides not matched to a gene: 10. Profiled with immunoSEQ multiplex PCR; TCRdb holds only in-frame clones, not every one. There are fewer than 350,000 clones in the sample; about nine tenths occur only once, and approximately 0.97% lies in the top ten. Sequenced material: PBMCs or T cells enriched from blood (not recorded which). This TCR was recovered from a woman in her 30s who had been exposed to COVID-19. V and J are TRBV6-5 and TRBJ1-2; 8 bases map to TRBD1. CDR3: CASIDPGQEDYGYTF. In nucleotides, the CDR3 is TGTGCCAGCATCGACCCGGGACAGGAGGACTATGGCTACACCTTC.